This T cell receptor (beta chain) was retrieved from a study of CXCR3-negative and CXCR3-positive naive CD8 T cells. Study results and limitations: TRB CDR3s of CXCR3-positive naive cells were more hydrophobic than those of CXCR3-negative naive cells.

Researchers reported sorting every CD8+ T cell subset in triplicate, roughly 290,000 cells per sort. CDR3 size: 14 residues. CDR1 is SGHDN and CDR2 is FVKESK in the germline V gene. To note about this clonotype: The target antigen is unknown.

Carrying UMI labels, the TRB cDNA libraries were prepared through 5' RACE. TCRdb re-called the 5' RACE reads and gives one entry per CDR3 protein, without DNA. In all, the sample yields 70,000 to 100,000 distinct CDR3 sequences. The receptor was isolated from a human donor in good health. Some clones in this sample may be carry-over from other donors' samples. The V gene is TRBV14, the J gene TRBJ2-7; TCRdb picks TRBD1, but there is no DNA to check that call. Material for sequencing was naive CXCR3- CD8+ T cells from blood. Documented subset: CD45RO-CCR7+CD27+CD95- naive CD8+ T cells lacking CXCR3 (TNR3-). The CDR3 spells CASSLRDRGHEQYF.